Below, 15 T cell receptor beta chains from the same sample are listed, as sequenced in a study of cytomegalovirus exposure and HLA in healthy donors. Assay used: immunoSEQ multiplex PCR; TCRdb lists only in-frame clones, some missing. This sample yields tens of thousands of clones, of which 85% to 95% are seen a single time; about 5.8% belongs to the top ten. The sequencing input was PBMCs. Source of these receptors: a woman aged 18-29 years in good health and CMV-seronegative.

This rearrangement joins TRBV29-1 to TRBJ2-1, with 10 bases matching TRBD2. Germline loops: CDR1 SQVTM, CDR2 ANQGSEA. There are 15 residues in the CDR3. Losses at the gene ends were 1 base for V and 2 bases for J; bases not matched to a gene: 2. CDR3 protein: CSVEGLAGAYNEQFF. The CDR3 DNA sequence: TGCAGCGTTGAAGGACTAGCGGGCGCCTACAATGAGCAGTTCTTC.

The chain links TRBV6-5 to TRBJ1-1, with D unclear. Germline V CDR1 and CDR2: MNHEY, SVGAGI. V was trimmed by 2 bases and J by 3 bases, leaving 7 bases between them. The CDR3 has 13 amino acids. DNA for the CDR3: TGTGCCAGCAGTTACGACGGGTACACTGAAGCTTTCTTT. Encoded protein: CASSYDGYTEAFF.

V is TRBV2 and J is TRBJ2-3, with 10 bases that match TRBD2. Germline assignment: CDR1 SNHLY and CDR2 FYNNEI. J gave up 7 bases and V 4 bases, and 8 bases lay outside the gene matches. CDR3 length: 15 residues. CDR3 region: CASSVSLAGEYTQYF. DNA for the CDR3: TGTGCCAGCAGTGTATCGCTAGCGGGAGAGTATACGCAGTATTTT.

V and J are TRBV5-4 and TRBJ2-5; 10 bases map to TRBD2. Trimming cost V 1 base and J 1 base; bases outside gene matches: 4. This CDR3 has 16 residues. CDR1 SGHNT and CDR2 YYREEE come from the germline V gene (reference sequence). The CDR3: CASSLRASGGQETQYF. DNA for the CDR3: TGTGCCAGCAGCTTGCGGGCTAGCGGGGGCCAAGAGACCCAGTACTTC.

The chain recombines TRBV5-4 with TRBJ2-4, with a tentative D call TRBD2 (7 bases). This CDR3 has 15 amino acids. V was trimmed by 2 bases and J by 6 bases, leaving 15 bases between them. In germline, CDR1 is SGHNT, CDR2 YYREEE (reference sequence). The CDR3 DNA is TGTGCCAGCAGCTTAGAGGGGGGGGTGCGAAACATTCAGTACTTC. This sequence encodes CASSLEGGVRNIQYF.

The gene calls are TRBV27 and TRBJ1-6; D call uncertain. CDR1 and CDR2 from the germline V gene are MNHEY and SMNVEV (reference sequence). Trimming removed 3 bases at V and 9 bases at J, with 12 bases between. CDR3 size: 14 residues. The chain's CDR3 is CASSFAGRSSPLHF. Written as DNA, the CDR3 is TGTGCCAGCAGTTTTGCGGGTAGGAGTTCACCCCTCCACTTT.

J is TRBJ2-7 and V is TRBV5-1; possible D gene TRBD1, 5 bases. V was trimmed by 2 bases and J by 0 bases, leaving 12 bases between them. The CDR3 spans 15 residues. Per the germline V gene, CDR1 is SGHRS and CDR2 is YFSETQ. CDR3 residues: CASSFDSLLSYEQYF. CDR3 nucleotides: TGCGCCAGCAGCTTTGACAGCCTGCTCTCCTACGAGCAGTACTTC. Full variable domain (missing parts from reference TRBV5-1 and TRBJ2-7): KAGVTQTPRYLIKTRGQQVTLSCSPISGHRSVSWYQQTPGQGLQFLFEYFSETQRNKGNFPGRFSGRQFSNSRSEMNVSTLELGDSALYLCASSFDSLLSYEQYFGPGTRLTVT.

This sequence joins TRBV2 and TRBJ2-1, with 11 bases identical to TRBD1. The CDR3 consists of 15 residues. The germline V gene has CDR1 SNHLY and CDR2 FYNNEI. V lost 6 bases, J lost 12 bases, and 13 bases stayed unmatched. This chain's CDR3 is CASSETPGQGGRQFF. DNA of the CDR3: TGTGCCAGCAGCGAAACCCCGGGACAGGGGGGTCGGCAGTTCTTC.

The table lists this clone with a count of one. The J gene is TRBJ1-2, the V gene TRBV6-4, with TRBD1 as a possible D gene (6 bases). V shed 6 bases and J shed 3 bases, with 11 bases lying between them. Germline CDR1 reads MRHNA; CDR2 reads SNTAGT. The CDR3 runs to 13 residues. CDR3 loop: CASRERTDYGYTF. As DNA, the CDR3 is TGTGCCAGCAGAGAGAGGACAGACTATGGCTACACCTTC.

The chain uses TRBV27 and TRBJ2-1; D uncertain. Germline V CDR1 and CDR2: MNHEY, SMNVEV (reference sequence). V was cut by 4 bases and J by 6 bases, with 13 bases left in between. This CDR3 spans 14 amino acids. In DNA, the CDR3 is TGTGCCAGCAGTTCCGCGGCCTACTTCAATGAGCAGTTCTTC. This codes for CASSSAAYFNEQFF.

The V call is TRBV28, the J call TRBJ2-5; 16 nucleotides align to TRBD2. Looked up from germline, CDR1 is MDHEN and CDR2 is SYDVKM. The CDR3 is made up of 18 amino acids. V dropped 4 bases and J dropped 3; count of bases not matched to a gene: 8. CDR3 in DNA: TGTGCCAGCAGTTCGGGGGGACTAGCGGGAGGGCCAGAAGAGACCCAGTACTTC. The encoded protein is CASSSGGLAGGPEETQYF.

The V call is TRBV7-9, the J call TRBJ2-5; D perhaps matches TRBD2 (6 bases). The CDR3 loop spans 14 amino acids. Per germline, CDR1 SEHNR and CDR2 FQNEAQ (reference sequence). V lost 8 bases and J 3 bases, leaving 16 bases between the germline ends. The CDR3 DNA reads TGTGCCAGCGCTCCGGCGGGCGGGAAAGAGACCCAGTACTTC. Translation gives CASAPAGGKETQYF.

DNA of the CDR3: TGTGCCAGCAGCCCAGGGACTAGCGGTGACACAGATACGCAGTATTTT. It codes for CASSPGTSGDTDTQYF. V is TRBV11-2 and J is TRBJ2-3, with 11 nucleotides matching TRBD2. The germline CDR1 and CDR2 sequences are SGHAT and FQNNGV. There are 16 residues in the CDR3. V shed 5 bases and J 2 bases; nucleotides not matched to a gene: 6. Variable domain in full (rest from reference TRBV11-2 and TRBJ2-3): EAGVAQSPRYKIIEKRQSVAFWCNPISGHATLYWYQQILGQGPKLLIQFQNNGVVDDSQLPKDRFSAERLKGVDSTLKIQPAKLEDSAVYLCASSPGTSGDTDTQYFGPGTRLTVL.

V gene TRBV7-2 combines with J gene TRBJ1-1; perhaps TRBD1 as D (5 bases). The CDR3 has 14 amino acids. Germline V gene lookup returns CDR1 SGHTA and CDR2 FQGNSA. Trimming removed 1 base from V and 1 base from J, with 7 bases in between. CDR3: CASSLETENTEAFF. The DNA of the CDR3 is TGTGCCAGCAGCTTAGAGACAGAGAACACTGAAGCTTTCTTT.

V and J are TRBV7-9 and TRBJ1-4; the match to TRBD1 covers 8 bases. CDR1 and CDR2 from the germline V gene are SEHNR and FQNEAQ (reference sequence). The CDR3 consists of 16 residues. V gave up 5 bases and J gave up 5 bases; unmatched junction bases: 10. As DNA, the CDR3 is TGTGCCAGCAGCACCACTCTCAGGGGGCCGAATGAAAAACTGTTTTTT. Translation gives CASSTTLRGPNEKLFF.